This passage covers 10 T cell receptor beta chains from one sample sequenced in a study of T cells in localized non-small cell lung cancer. Repertoires were generated with immunoSEQ multiplex PCR, while TCRdb's copy carries only in-frame clones and drops some. The data show around 20,000 clones, roughly nine tenths seen once. The sample here was peripheral blood, taken before any cancer treatment. Every receptor here comes from a woman aged 35-75 years with stage I lung adenocarcinoma.

This rearrangement joins TRBV10-3 to TRBJ2-5; D uncertain. V shed 0 bases and J shed 2 bases, with 7 bases lying between them. Germline-derived CDR1 and CDR2 are ENHRY and SYGVKD. CDR3 length: 14 amino acids. CDR3 coding DNA: TGTGCCATCAGTGAGTCCAAAGCTCAAGAGACCCAGTACTTC. This sequence encodes CAISESKAQETQYF.

The chain joins TRBV12-5 to TRBJ2-1; TRBD2 is a possible D gene (6 bases). V was trimmed by 2 bases and J by 1 base, leaving 12 bases between them. The CDR3 has 16 residues. Germline V gives CDR1 LGHNT, CDR2 FRNRAP. The CDR3 DNA is TGTGCTAGTGGTTTGAGGGTGGGAGGTTCCTACAATGAGCAGTTCTTC. This codes for CASGLRVGGSYNEQFF.

A word on this clone: At one boundary the junction diverges from the germline segment, which might be a read error. J is TRBJ1-2 and V is TRBV27; tentative D call: TRBD1 (5 bases). The CDR3 contains 14 residues. CDR1 is MNHEY, CDR2 SMNVEV, per germline (reference sequence). The CDR3 protein is CASSLAGPNYGHTF. CDR3 in DNA: TGTGCCAGCAGTTTAGCGGGACCAAACTATGGCCACACCTTC.

V is TRBV6-5 and J is TRBJ1-1; possible D gene TRBD1, 6 bases. V was trimmed by 2 bases and J by 5 bases, leaving 12 bases between them. Germline CDR1 reads MNHEY; CDR2 reads SVGAGI. The CDR3 has 14 residues. In nucleotides, the CDR3 is TGTGCCAGCAGTTACATGGCAGGGGATACTGAAGCTTTCTTT. Residues: CASSYMAGDTEAFF.

The CDR3 DNA reads TGTGCCAGCAGCGTTGCCCGGGACAGGACTGGAAACACCATATATTTT. As protein: CASSVARDRTGNTIYF. The chain links TRBV5-5 to TRBJ1-3, with 8 bases fitting TRBD1. The J segment lost 2 bases and the V segment lost 4 bases, leaving 8 bases of the junction unmatched. CDR1 and CDR2 from the germline V gene are SGHKS and YYEKEE (reference sequence). CDR3 length equals 16 residues.

This chain connects TRBV7-2 to TRBJ1-3; tentatively, D is TRBD1 (6 bases). Trimming took off 1 base at V and 4 bases at J, with 11 bases between the two ends. Germline lookup yields CDR1 SGHTA and CDR2 FQGNSA. This CDR3 has 15 amino acids. The CDR3 loop is CASSLVGTTGNTIYF. CDR3 in DNA: TGTGCCAGCAGCTTAGTTGGGACAACCGGAAACACCATATATTTT.

The rearrangement links TRBV28 to TRBJ2-1; 8 bases are a match to TRBD2. Germline CDR1 reads MDHEN; CDR2 reads SYDVKM. This CDR3 has 16 amino acids. V shed 6 bases and J 1 base; nucleotides not matched to a gene: 8. This CDR3 reads CASSRLSGGSYNEQFF. DNA for the CDR3: TGTGCCAGCAGCCGCCTAAGCGGGGGTTCCTACAATGAGCAGTTCTTC.

The chain links TRBV25-1 to TRBJ1-1; D is perhaps TRBD1 (6 bases). The CDR3 spans 12 residues. Germline CDR1 MGHDK, CDR2 SYGVNS. Trimming left V 8 bases short and J 7 bases short, with 14 bases between. This CDR3 reads CASSFVQGEAFF. CDR3 DNA: TGTGCCAGCTCCTTTGTACAGGGTGAAGCTTTCTTT.

The chain recombines TRBV5-6 with TRBJ2-3; no definite D call. The CDR3 is 12 amino acids. V was clipped by 2 bases and J by 11 bases, with 12 bases between them. Germline assignment: CDR1 SGHDT and CDR2 YYEEEE. CDR3 bases: TGTGCCAGCAGCTTTGCTCAGATGGAGCAGTATTTT. Its translation: CASSFAQMEQYF.

The V gene is TRBV7-2, the J gene TRBJ2-2; 11 bases line up with TRBD1. The CDR3 covers 16 residues. The trim removed 5 bases at V and 5 bases at J, leaving 7 bases unmatched. CDR1 and CDR2 from the germline V gene are SGHTA and FQGNSA. The CDR3 sequence is CASSRTGGARTGELFF. The CDR3 nucleotides are TGTGCCAGCAGCAGGACAGGGGGCGCCCGGACCGGGGAGCTGTTTTTT. Based on the CDR3 plus reference TRBV7-2 and TRBJ2-2, the full variable domain is GAGVSQSPSNKVTEKGKDVELRCDPISGHTALYWYRQSLGQGLEFLIYFQGNSAPDKSGLPSDRFSAERTGGSVSTLTIQRTQQEDSAVYLCASSRTGGARTGELFFGEGSRLTVL.